These 30 T cell receptor beta chains originate from one sample sequenced in a study of control samples from healthy donors and cancer patients. Generated by immunoSEQ multiplex PCR, the TCRdb table keeps only in-frame clones and is missing some. This table holds more than 85,000 clones, around 89% found once. Sequencing was performed on blood. The receptors come from a woman aged 50 to 60 in good health.

The rearrangement uses TRBV10-3 and TRBJ1-5, with D possibly matching TRBD1 (5 bases). The V gene lost 3 bases and the J gene lost 1 base, with 13 bases spanning the gap. The germline gives CDR1 ENHRY, CDR2 SYGVKD. This CDR3 is 16 amino acids long. CDR3 loop: CAISESEGLSNQPQHF. The CDR3 DNA follows: TGTGCCATCAGTGAATCTGAGGGGTTGAGCAATCAGCCCCAGCATTTT.

CDR3 nucleotide sequence: TGCGCCAGTTTAATACAGGGTCGGGGTGAGCAGTTCTTC. Translated: CASLIQGRGEQFF. The rearrangement joins TRBV10-1 to TRBJ2-1; a weak D match, TRBD1 (6 bases). The germline V gene encodes CDR1 WNHNN and CDR2 SYGVQD (reference sequence). With 9 bases removed from V and 9 bases from J, the gap between germline ends came to 18 bases. The CDR3 sequence is 13 residues long.

Written as DNA, the CDR3 is TGTGCCAGCAGCCGACAGGGGGGCAACACTGAAGCTTTCTTT. It yields the protein CASSRQGGNTEAFF. This rearrangement joins TRBV2 to TRBJ1-1; 9 nucleotides agree with TRBD1. CDR1 is SNHLY, CDR2 FYNNEI, per germline. V trimming: 6 bases; J trimming: 2 bases; junction bases outside the gene matches: 4. The CDR3 runs to 14 residues. The complete variable domain, with remaining parts taken from reference TRBV2 and TRBJ1-1, reads EPEVTQTPSHQVTQMGQEVILRCVPISNHLYFYWYRQILGQKVEFLVSFYNNEISEKSEIFDDQFSVERPDGSNFTLKIRSTKLEDSAMYFCASSRQGGNTEAFFGQGTRLTVV.

The chain couples TRBV12-5 to TRBJ1-6; D is perhaps TRBD1 (6 bases). The CDR3 is 14 amino acids. Deletions cut 6 bases from V and 7 bases from J, with 13 bases between. Germline assignment: CDR1 LGHNT and CDR2 FRNRAP. The CDR3 region is CASGRGQPNSPLHF. CDR3 bases: TGTGCTAGTGGCCGCGGACAGCCGAATTCACCCCTCCACTTT.

The chain carries TRBV7-9 and TRBJ2-3; tentatively, D is TRBD1 or TRBD2 (6 bases each). Trimming shortened V by 4 bases and J by 4 bases, and 15 bases separated the two germline ends. This CDR3 has 15 residues. Germline CDR1 is SEHNR and CDR2 is FQNEAQ (reference sequence). The CDR3 DNA reads as TGTGCCAGCAGCTCCTGGTCGGGGGCGGCAGATACGCAGTATTTT. Amino acid sequence: CASSSWSGAADTQYF.

The chain couples TRBV5-4 to TRBJ2-5, with 8 bases identical to TRBD2. Unmatched junction bases numbered 13, after V lost 4 bases and J lost 5 bases. Germline lookup yields CDR1 SGHNT and CDR2 YYREEE (reference sequence). The CDR3 is 16 amino acids. The CDR3 protein is CASSHVGLAGWETQYF. CDR3 sequence (DNA): TGTGCCAGCAGCCACGTCGGCTTAGCGGGGTGGGAGACCCAGTACTTC.

CDR3 DNA sequence: TGTGCCACCAATAGACAGGCCACTGAAGCTTTCTTT. It translates to CATNRQATEAFF. The chain uses TRBV2 and TRBJ1-1; possibly TRBD1 for D (6 bases). Trimming stripped 10 bases from V and 4 bases from J, with 13 bases between. Germline CDR1 reads SNHLY; CDR2 reads FYNNEI. The CDR3 has 12 amino acids.

V gene TRBV12-2 combines with J gene TRBJ2-3; the DNA was not compared with TRBD1, the D call given in the table. TRBV12-2 constitutes a pseudogene. The CDR3 runs 18 residues. The CDR3 DNA is TGTGCAAGTCGCTTAGCGACCGTAACAGGGGCCGCCACAGATACGCAGTATTTT. Its protein is CASRLATVTGAATDTQYF.

The gene calls are TRBV20-1 and TRBJ2-3; 11 positions match TRBD2. Losses at the gene ends were 3 bases for V and 3 bases for J; bases not matched to a gene: 8. CDR1 is DFQATT, CDR2 SNEGSKA, per germline (reference sequence). The CDR3 runs 16 residues. The CDR3 nucleotides are TGCAGTGCTAGTACGCTAGCGGGGGGCAAGACAGATACGCAGTATTTT. This codes for CSASTLAGGKTDTQYF.

The chain employs TRBV18 and TRBJ2-5, with D perhaps TRBD1 (6 bases). V lost 6 bases and J 0 bases, leaving 11 bases between the germline ends. CDR1 and CDR2 (germline): KGHSH, LQKENI. The CDR3 spans 14 residues. The CDR3 here is CASSRHRDQETQYF. The CDR3 DNA reads TGTGCCAGCTCCCGCCACAGGGACCAAGAGACCCAGTACTTC.

This clone was counted once. The gene calls are TRBV18 and TRBJ1-4; D is undetermined. V was cut by 3 bases and J by 8 bases, with 10 bases left in between. The CDR3 has 13 residues. Per the germline V gene, CDR1 is KGHSH and CDR2 is LQKENI. The CDR3 region has the DNA TGTGCCAGCTCACCGGGCGAGTTCGAAAAACTGTTTTTT. It specifies CASSPGEFEKLFF.

The V gene is TRBV14, the J gene TRBJ2-2, with 7 bases aligning to TRBD1. The length of the CDR3 is 14 residues. V lost 4 bases and J lost 6; bases outside the gene matches: 5. In germline, CDR1 is SGHDN, CDR2 FVKESK. This chain's CDR3 is CASSRNTGAGELFF. The CDR3 DNA reads TGTGCCAGCAGCCGAAACACAGGGGCCGGGGAGCTGTTTTTT. Combining the CDR3 with reference TRBV14 and TRBJ2-2 gives the whole variable domain EAGVTQFPSHSVIEKGQTVTLRCDPISGHDNLYWYRRVMGKEIKFLLHFVKESKQDESGMPNNRFLAERTGGTYSTLKVQPAELEDSGVYFCASSRNTGAGELFFGEGSRLTVL.

This clone has just one count. The V and J genes are TRBV4-1 and TRBJ2-5; the D gene is possibly TRBD1 (6 bases). Per germline, CDR1 MGHRA and CDR2 YSYEKL. Deletions cut 2 bases from V and 1 base from J, with 11 bases between. The CDR3 sequence is 15 residues long. The CDR3 region is CASSQLQGFQETQYF. CDR3 nucleotide sequence: TGCGCCAGCAGCCAATTACAGGGATTCCAAGAGACCCAGTACTTC.

The V and J genes are TRBV14 and TRBJ1-1; 8 nucleotides align to TRBD1. This CDR3 has 19 residues. CDR1 is SGHDN and CDR2 is FVKESK in the germline V gene. V dropped 0 bases and J dropped 1; count of bases not matched to a gene: 13. The CDR3 here is CASSQDPSLTGGKNTEAFF. The CDR3 DNA follows: TGTGCCAGCAGCCAAGACCCATCCCTTACAGGGGGGAAGAACACTGAAGCTTTCTTT.

The J gene is TRBJ1-2, the V gene TRBV4-3; no clear D. The CDR3 is 15 residues long. Trimming removed 0 bases from V and 4 bases from J, with 12 bases in between. Germline CDR1 LGHNA, CDR2 YSLEER. The CDR3 spells CASSQDTAIGYGYTF. Here the CDR3 DNA reads TGCGCCAGCAGCCAAGATACAGCGATCGGCTATGGCTACACCTTC.

The chain links TRBV20-1 to TRBJ1-3, with D perhaps TRBD1 (6 bases). The germline CDR1 and CDR2 sequences are DFQATT and SNEGSKA (reference sequence). V lost 6 bases and J lost 15, with 18 bases in between. The CDR3 consists of 11 residues. The CDR3 reads CSATYDRLRYF. CDR3 DNA: TGCAGTGCAACGTACGACAGGTTGCGATATTTT.

The CDR3 here is CASSYSGNYEQYV. In DNA form, the CDR3 reads TGTGCCAGCAGCTACAGTGGGAACTACGAGCAGTACGTC. The chain joins TRBV7-2 to TRBJ2-7; D ambiguous. Between the trimmed V and J ends, which lost 4 bases and 3 bases, there was a span of 10 bases. The CDR3 is 13 amino acids. Germline V gene data show CDR1 as SGHTA and CDR2 as FQGNSA.

A few counts support this clone. V usage is TRBV11-3 and J usage is TRBJ2-1, with D possibly being TRBD1 or TRBD2 (5 bases each). V was shortened by 5 bases and J by 10 bases, with 12 bases between the two germline ends. Germline V CDR1 and CDR2: SGHNT, YENEEA. The CDR3 is 12 residues long. This CDR3 is CASSPQWGEQFF. CDR3 in DNA: TGTGCCAGCAGCCCACAGTGGGGGGAGCAGTTCTTC. Full variable domain (remainder filled in from reference TRBV11-3 and TRBJ2-1): EAGVVQSPRYKIIEKKQPVAFWCNPISGHNTLYWYLQNLGQGPELLIRYENEEAVDDSQLPKDRFSAERLKGVDSTLKIQPAELGDSAVYLCASSPQWGEQFFGPGTRLTVL.

The chain joins TRBV20-1 to TRBJ2-4; D is unresolved. V lost 3 bases, J lost 4 bases, and 16 bases lay in between. CDR1 and CDR2 from the germline V gene are DFQATT and SNEGSKA (reference sequence). The CDR3 is 15 residues long. CDR3 bases: TGCAGTGCTAGTCCCGCCGCCAGCGTGAAAAACATTCAGTACTTC. The encoded protein is CSASPAASVKNIQYF.

A few counts support this clone. This chain connects TRBV2 to TRBJ1-5; 7 nucleotides line up with TRBD1. Per germline, CDR1 SNHLY and CDR2 FYNNEI. The CDR3 covers 13 residues. Germline trimming cut 4 bases from V and 5 bases from J; bases unmatched to any gene: 2. The CDR3 is CASSGQGDQPQHF. As DNA, the CDR3 is TGTGCCAGCAGTGGCCAGGGGGATCAGCCCCAGCATTTT.

The chain couples TRBV7-9 to TRBJ1-5; D is unresolved. The CDR3 length is 14 residues. Trimming took 2 bases from V and 0 from J, leaving 5 bases between them. Germline loops: CDR1 SEHNR, CDR2 FQNEAQ (reference sequence). The CDR3: CASSLLNSNQPQHF. CDR3 in DNA: TGTGCCAGCAGCTTATTGAATAGCAATCAGCCCCAGCATTTT.

This chain joins TRBV5-1 and TRBJ2-4; TRBD1 matches at 7 bases. Losses at the gene ends were 3 bases for V and 0 bases for J; bases not matched to a gene: 9. CDR3 length: 17 residues. The V gene's germline CDR1 is SGHRS and CDR2 YFSETQ. CDR3 region: CASSSSSGQLAKNIQYF. As DNA, the CDR3 is TGCGCCAGCAGCTCATCATCGGGACAGCTAGCCAAAAACATTCAGTACTTC.

The chain employs TRBV30 and TRBJ2-5; weak D call: TRBD1 (5 bases). The CDR3 has 8 residues. Germline assignment: CDR1 GTSNPN and CDR2 SVGIG (reference sequence). The CDR3 protein is CRGETQYF. CDR3 coding DNA: TGTAGGGGCGAGACCCAGTACTTC.

This clone was found once. Germline is not matched at one junction end, which may reflect a read error. V gene TRBV27 combines with J gene TRBJ2-1; 9 positions match TRBD2. Germline CDR1 is MNHEY and CDR2 is SMNVEV (reference sequence). CDR3 length equals 12 residues. The CDR3 loop reads CASSLAGGPCIF. In nucleotides, the CDR3 is TGTGCCAGCAGTCTGGCGGGGGGGCCCTGCATCTTC.

This chain links TRBV18 with TRBJ1-2, with D possibly matching TRBD1 (5 bases). With 2 bases removed from V and 4 bases from J, the gap between germline ends came to 17 bases. Germline V gene sequence: CDR1 KGHSH, CDR2 LQKENI. The CDR3 is 16 residues long. CDR3 loop: CASSPNRLGEVYGYTF. DNA of the CDR3: TGTGCCAGCTCACCAAATCGGCTGGGGGAGGTCTATGGCTACACCTTC.

J is TRBJ2-1 and V is TRBV11-3; 12 bases line up with TRBD2. V gave up 0 bases and J gave up 13 bases; unmatched junction bases: 4. CDR1 and CDR2 (germline): SGHNT, YENEEA. The CDR3 loop spans 14 amino acids. The CDR3 sequence: CASSLDPTSGRQFF. In nucleotides, the CDR3 is TGTGCCAGCAGCTTAGATCCGACTAGCGGGAGACAGTTCTTC.

The V and J genes are TRBV7-9 and TRBJ1-1, with D perhaps matching TRBD1 (6 bases). V was clipped by 6 bases and J by 0 bases, with 20 bases between them. Germline assignment: CDR1 SEHNR and CDR2 FQNEAQ (reference sequence). The CDR3 runs to 17 residues. The CDR3 bases are TGTGCCAGCAGGCTGGGGGGGGCCCCCACCTTGAACACTGAAGCTTTCTTT. Amino acid sequence: CASRLGGAPTLNTEAFF.

The chain couples TRBV6-4 to TRBJ1-1, with TRBD1 matching 7 bases. Germline CDR1 and CDR2: MRHNA and SNTAGT. J gave up 5 bases and V 5 bases, and 11 bases lay outside the gene matches. The CDR3 runs to 15 residues. CDR3 nucleotide sequence: TGTGCCAGCAGTTCGGGTTCTGCAGGGGGGACTGAAGCTTTCTTT. It is translated as CASSSGSAGGTEAFF.

V gene TRBV6-5 combines with J gene TRBJ2-5; tentatively, D is TRBD2 (7 bases). The V gene lost 0 bases and the J gene lost 4 bases, with 12 bases spanning the gap. The CDR3 runs to 15 residues. CDR1 MNHEY and CDR2 SVGAGI come from the germline V gene. CDR3 DNA: TGTGCCAGCAGTTACTCGAGGGGGGGCCGAGAGACCCAGTACTTC. It yields the protein CASSYSRGGRETQYF.

The chain combines TRBV5-7 with TRBJ1-5, with no clear D. TRBV5-7 qualifies as an ORF whose function is uncertain. The CDR3 totals 14 residues. Trimming cost V 4 bases and J 5 bases, with 13 bases left between them. Here the CDR3 reads CASSTSLIYQPQHF. CDR3 coding DNA: TGTGCCAGCAGCACATCGTTAATTTATCAGCCCCAGCATTTT.